The 16 T cell receptor beta chains presented below share a single source sample, sequenced in a study of blood T cells in healthy people across ages. Together with a sample-barcoded 5' primer, a J-beta primer mix was included in a second PCR lasting 7 to 11 cycles. TCRdb re-called the 5' RACE reads through MiXCR, storing one row per CDR3 protein. Among approximately 730,000 distinct CDR3 sequences listed, about 55% were seen once. Sequencing input: blood. These receptors originate from an older man in good health.

The rearrangement joins TRBV20-1 to TRBJ2-5, with D perhaps matching TRBD2 (6 bases). Deletions cut 6 bases from V and 8 bases from J, with 22 bases between. CDR3 length equals 14 residues. The germline gives CDR1 DFQATT, CDR2 SNEGSKA (reference sequence). The CDR3 loop reads CSAPVGGPLETQYF. For the CDR3, the DNA is TGCAGTGCGCCGGTCGGGGGACCCTTAGAAACCCAGTACTTC.

DNA of the CDR3: TGTGCCAGCGCCTCAGGTTCTGAAGAGACCCAGTACTTC. The encoded protein is CASASGSEETQYF. The chain employs TRBV18 and TRBJ2-4, with unresolved D. The last part of the DNA fits TRBJ2-5 better; the J call may be wrong. The CDR3 length is 13 residues. Germline CDR1 reads KGHSH; CDR2 reads LQKENI.

As regards this clonotype: One end of the junction does not line up with germline, which may come from a read error. The gene calls are TRBV15 and TRBJ2-7; TRBD2 might be the D (5 bases). Germline values: CDR1 LNHNV, CDR2 YYDKDF (reference sequence). The CDR3 extends over 14 amino acids. The CDR3 sequence is CATSREGRSYEQYF. In nucleotides, the CDR3 is TGTGCCACCAGCCGAGAAGGGAGATCCTACGAGCAGTACTTC.

The chain combines TRBV7-9 with TRBJ2-1; possible D gene TRBD1, 7 bases. Germline V CDR1 and CDR2: SEHNR, FQNEAQ (reference sequence). This CDR3 has 15 amino acids. V dropped 3 bases and J dropped 8 bases, with 17 bases sitting between them. The CDR3 DNA is TGTGCCAGCAGCTTCCGACAGGGAGGCTTAGATGAGCAGTTCTTC. This sequence encodes CASSFRQGGLDEQFF.

This clonotype was seen a few times. V and J are TRBV29-1 and TRBJ2-7; D is uncertain. CDR3 length: 14 amino acids. Germline values: CDR1 SQVTM, CDR2 ANQGSEA. V was shortened by 4 bases and J by 3 bases, with 16 bases between the two germline ends. Written as DNA, the CDR3 is TGCAGCGTTGCAACGGCCGGTGTCGGCTACGAGCAGTACTTC. It encodes CSVATAGVGYEQYF.

V and J are TRBV7-2 and TRBJ2-1, with D possibly TRBD1 on 5 matching bases. The CDR3 has 17 amino acids. V was shortened by 6 bases and J by 0 bases, with 18 bases between the two germline ends. Germline V CDR1 and CDR2: SGHTA, FQGNSA. CDR3 amino acids: CASRPLWGASSYNEQFF. CDR3 in DNA: TGTGCCAGCAGACCCCTCTGGGGCGCAAGCTCCTACAATGAGCAGTTCTTC.

The J gene is TRBJ2-1, the V gene TRBV28; 10 positions agree with TRBD1. The CDR3 runs to 18 residues. V was pared by 3 bases and J by 3 bases, with 11 bases of the junction left unmatched. The V gene's germline CDR1 is MDHEN and CDR2 SYDVKM. CDR3 loop: CASSFGDRGVVGYNEQFF. CDR3 nucleotides: TGTGCCAGCAGTTTCGGGGACAGGGGAGTTGTTGGCTACAATGAGCAGTTCTTC.

CDR3 DNA: TGTGCCAGCACTACCCGACTAGCGGGAGGTCGGGGGACCCAGTACTTC. Its translation is CASTTRLAGGRGTQYF. V gene TRBV12-3 or TRBV12-4 combines with J gene TRBJ2-7; 13 bases are shared with TRBD2. Matching the DNA end better, TRBJ2-5 makes the J call doubtful. The CDR3 is 16 amino acids.

This clonotype was observed a single time. This chain uses TRBV5-1 with TRBJ1-2; a possible D gene is TRBD1 (6 bases). Trimming shortened V by 0 bases and J by 5 bases, and 14 bases separated the two germline ends. From germline, CDR1 is SGHRS and CDR2 YFSETQ. The CDR3 has 15 amino acids. CDR3 nucleotides: TGCGCCAGCAGCTTGGGGACAGCGATAAGATATGGCTACACCTTC. Encoded protein: CASSLGTAIRYGYTF.

This clonotype has just a few counts. The J gene is TRBJ2-7, the V gene TRBV6-5, with TRBD2 identical over 10 bases. This CDR3 region has 16 residues. CDR1 is MNHEY and CDR2 is SVGAGI in the germline V gene. V shed 5 bases, J shed 6 bases, and the junction held 13 bases outside the gene matches. Written as DNA, the CDR3 is TGTGCCAGCAGTCTAATGGGAGCGGGAGGGCGGGCCGAGCAGTACTTC. Translation gives CASSLMGAGGRAEQYF.

This clonotype was seen more than once but under ten times. The chain combines TRBV20-1 with TRBJ2-7; 9 positions match TRBD2. This CDR3 is built from 15 residues. The trim removed 6 bases at V and 3 bases at J, leaving 12 bases unmatched. Germline V gene lookup returns CDR1 DFQATT and CDR2 SNEGSKA (reference sequence). The CDR3 nucleotides read TGCAGTGCCTTGCGGACCGGGACTAGCAGCTACGAGCAGTACTTC. It yields the protein CSALRTGTSSYEQYF.

The chain joins TRBV28 to TRBJ2-5; D is perhaps TRBD1 or TRBD2 (5 bases each). The J call is in doubt because the DNA end fits TRBJ2-7 better. The CDR3 runs to 14 residues. Germline V lookup: CDR1 MDHEN, CDR2 SYDVKM. The CDR3 coding sequence is TGTGCCAGCAGGAAGCCAGGGACCCCTTACGAGCAGTACTTC. This gives the protein CASRKPGTPYEQYF.

The CDR3 spells CAWNPRNSYEQYF. CDR3 in DNA: TGTGCCTGGAACCCCCGGAACTCCTACGAGCAGTACTTC. The chain links TRBV30 to TRBJ2-7; no clear D. The V gene's germline CDR1 is GTSNPN and CDR2 SVGIG (reference sequence). The CDR3 runs to 13 residues. Trimming cost V 4 bases and J 0 bases, with 10 bases left between them.

This clonotype was detected only a few times. The chain has TRBV21-1 and TRBJ2-3; the tabulated D call, TRBD1, remains unverified against the DNA. TRBV21-1 is labeled a pseudogene. There are 16 residues in the CDR3. The CDR3 bases are TGTGCCAGCAGCAACCCGGAAAGGGGGTGCGCAGATACGCAGTATTTT. As protein: CASSNPERGCADTQYF.

The CDR3 loop reads CSARESGDYNEQYF. CDR3 nucleotides: TGCAGTGCTAGAGAAAGTGGGGACTACAATGAGCAGTACTTC. The gene calls are TRBV20-1 and TRBJ2-7; TRBD2 aligns across 7 bases. The trim removed 0 bases at V and 7 bases at J, leaving 9 bases unmatched. Germline V gene sequence: CDR1 DFQATT, CDR2 SNEGSKA (reference sequence). CDR3 size: 14 residues.

This clonotype has more than one count but fewer than ten. V gene TRBV18 combines with J gene TRBJ2-7, with D maybe TRBD2 (5 bases). Germline V gives CDR1 KGHSH, CDR2 LQKENI. V gave up 6 bases and J gave up 0 bases, with 15 bases separating them. The CDR3 has 15 amino acids. This chain's CDR3 is CASSPDRGSSYEQYF. Here the CDR3 DNA reads TGTGCCAGCTCCCCCGACCGAGGGAGCTCCTACGAGCAGTACTTC.